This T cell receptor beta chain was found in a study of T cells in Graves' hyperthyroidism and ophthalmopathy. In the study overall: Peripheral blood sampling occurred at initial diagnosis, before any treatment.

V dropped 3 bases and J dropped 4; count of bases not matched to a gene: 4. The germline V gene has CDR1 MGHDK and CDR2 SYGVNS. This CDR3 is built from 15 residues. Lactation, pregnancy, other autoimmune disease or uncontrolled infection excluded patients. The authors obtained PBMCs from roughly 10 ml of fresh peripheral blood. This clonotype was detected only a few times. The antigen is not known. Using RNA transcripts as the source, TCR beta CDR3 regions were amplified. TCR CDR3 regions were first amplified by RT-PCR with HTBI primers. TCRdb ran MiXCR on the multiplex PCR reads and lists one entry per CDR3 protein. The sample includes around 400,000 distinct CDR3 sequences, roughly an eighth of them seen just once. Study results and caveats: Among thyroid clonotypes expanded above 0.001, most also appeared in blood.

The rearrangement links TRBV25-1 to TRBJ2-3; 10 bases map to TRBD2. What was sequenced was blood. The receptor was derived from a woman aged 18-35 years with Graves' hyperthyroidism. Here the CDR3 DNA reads TGTGCCAGCAGTGACCTAGCGGGAGTGGCAGATACGCAGTATTTT. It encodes CASSDLAGVADTQYF.